This T cell receptor (beta chain) was identified during a study of shared clonotypes between healthy human individuals. Sequencing used immunoSEQ multiplex PCR; TCRdb keeps in-frame clones, though not all of them. Here the sample spans hundreds of thousands of clones, roughly 98% being singletons. The V gene lost 4 bases and the J gene lost 5 bases, with 14 bases spanning the gap. CDR3 length equals 14 residues. CDR1 is SGHTA and CDR2 is FQGTGA in the germline V gene. CD45RO negativity and positive selection for CCR7 defined naive CD8 cells, a population that excluded terminally differentiated effector memory CD45RA+ cells.

The chain is built from TRBV7-3 and TRBJ1-1; a weak D match, TRBD1 (6 bases). The receptor was derived from a man under 40 in good health. The sequenced sample consisted of naive CD8+ T cells sorted from blood. Written as DNA, the CDR3 is TGTGCCAGCAGCTCACAGGGCCCAACGACTGAAGCTTTCTTT. Residues: CASSSQGPTTEAFF.